This entry describes one T cell receptor (beta chain). This sample stems from a study of blood T cell repertoires in COVID-19. Study background: T cells, B-cell-depleted T cells, or PBMCs provided the cDNA or gDNA that served as material.

The CDR3 consists of 16 residues. V shed 3 bases, J shed 0 bases, and the junction held 8 bases outside the gene matches. Germline V gene sequence: CDR1 SQVTM, CDR2 ANQGSEA. Authors' processing steps: It was from reference gene primer amplification that nucleated cell counts were estimated. The protocol was immunoSEQ multiplex PCR, while the TCRdb copy is restricted to in-frame clones and leaves out a portion. V, J and clone size are taken as reported in that table, and D and trimming were inferred from the DNA itself. The data hold about 83,000 clones, with around 87% observed a single time. Input material: peripheral blood. This clonotype was obtained from a woman between 50 and 59 years old with active or convalescent COVID-19. The chain joins TRBV29-1 to TRBJ2-1; the match to TRBD2 covers 7 bases. As DNA, the CDR3 is TGCAGCGTTGAGCTAGCGGATACGAGCTCCTACAATGAGCAGTTCTTC. Protein: CSVELADTSSYNEQFF.